The next 32 T cell receptor beta chains were all read from a single sample in a study of blood T cell repertoires in COVID-19 (dated by TCRdb to about 2020). Library prep was done by the immunoSEQ multiplex PCR assay. The table was pulled from immuneACCESS by TCRdb, which kept in-frame rearrangements only. Such tables lose some clones; where checked, under half of the loss comes from unresolved V genes, and the rest has no known cause. This sample holds over 150,000 clones; 75% to 85% were observed only once. The top ten constitute approximately 12% of the sample. Sequenced material: PBMCs or T cells enriched from blood (not recorded which). All receptors come from a middle-aged man who had recovered from COVID-19.

The chain couples TRBV5-1 to TRBJ1-2; D not certain. The CDR3 runs 13 residues. Trimming cost V 3 bases and J 3 bases, with 9 bases left between them. CDR1 and CDR2 from the germline V gene are SGHRS and YFSETQ. The CDR3 DNA sequence: TGCGCCAGCAGCTATCAGGAGGACTATGGCTACACCTTC. Its translation is CASSYQEDYGYTF.

This chain uses TRBV6-5 with TRBJ1-5; D might be TRBD1 (5 bases). The V end lost 0 bases, the J end lost 4 bases, and 13 bases lay between the germline ends. The CDR3 extends over 16 amino acids. Germline loops: CDR1 MNHEY, CDR2 SVGAGI. DNA for the CDR3: TGTGCCAGCAGTTACTCGCGTAATCGACAGAATCAGCCCCAGCATTTT. Its protein product is CASSYSRNRQNQPQHF.

V and J are TRBV7-2 and TRBJ2-5; 8 bases agree with TRBD2. The CDR3 loop spans 15 amino acids. V shed 5 bases and J 3 bases; nucleotides not matched to a gene: 8. Per the germline V gene, CDR1 is SGHTA and CDR2 is FQGNSA. Here the CDR3 reads CASSLRTSPEETQYF. The CDR3 DNA follows: TGTGCCAGCAGCCTCCGGACTAGCCCGGAAGAGACCCAGTACTTC.

The table lists this clone with a count of one. The V and J genes are TRBV21-1 and TRBJ1-1. TRBV21-1 is labeled a pseudogene. The CDR3 totals 16 residues. The CDR3 DNA follows: TGTGCCAGCAGCTCCCCGGGGGGGCTAAGGGTGACTGAAGCTTTCTTT. It translates to CASSSPGGLRVTEAFF.

The J gene is TRBJ2-1, the V gene TRBV14; 12 positions agree with TRBD2. The V and J ends lost 4 bases and 8 bases, in that order; junction bases with no gene match: 9. The CDR3 loop spans 16 amino acids. Germline values: CDR1 SGHDN, CDR2 FVKESK. The CDR3 sequence: CASSLRLAGAGDEQFF. The CDR3 bases are TGTGCCAGCAGCCTCCGACTAGCGGGAGCGGGTGATGAGCAGTTCTTC.

The V and J genes are TRBV15 and TRBJ1-4; D remains unclear. Germline V CDR1 and CDR2: LNHNV, YYDKDF (reference sequence). This CDR3 spans 15 amino acids. V was trimmed by 1 base and J by 7 bases, leaving 13 bases between them. The CDR3 DNA is TGTGCCACCAGCAGAGGAAATTTGCAGTCTGAAAAACTGTTTTTT. It yields the protein CATSRGNLQSEKLFF.

This chain uses TRBV10-2 with TRBJ1-3; TRBD1 matches at 8 bases. Germline assignment: CDR1 WSHSY and CDR2 SAAADI. With 2 bases clipped from V and 8 bases from J, the junction kept 8 bases outside the gene matches. The CDR3 runs 15 residues. CDR3 in amino acids: CASSEGQGLGDTIYF. DNA of the CDR3: TGCGCCAGCAGTGAGGGACAGGGACTTGGGGACACCATATATTTT.

The rearrangement uses TRBV28 and TRBJ1-3; 7 bases are a match to TRBD1. The length of the CDR3 is 16 residues. Germline values: CDR1 MDHEN, CDR2 SYDVKM. V shed 2 bases, J shed 4 bases, and the junction held 8 bases outside the gene matches. CDR3 residues: CASSLAGTDLGNTIYF. CDR3 coding DNA: TGTGCCAGCAGTTTAGCCGGGACAGACCTCGGAAACACCATATATTTT.

V usage is TRBV11-2 and J usage is TRBJ2-2, with a possible D match to TRBD2 (6 bases). V lost 3 bases, J lost 4 bases, and 12 bases lay in between. The CDR3 has 15 amino acids. Germline CDR1 and CDR2: SGHAT and FQNNGV. The CDR3 is CASSFGGRGTGELFF. In DNA form, the CDR3 reads TGTGCCAGCAGCTTCGGGGGACGTGGCACCGGGGAGCTGTTTTTT.

V usage is TRBV6-2 or TRBV6-3 and J usage is TRBJ1-1; D uncertain. Germline V CDR1 and CDR2: MNHEY, SVGEGT. The ends were cut back, 5 bases at V and 1 base at J, with 17 bases in the middle. The length of the CDR3 is 16 residues. The CDR3 here is CASSGHFGVRNTEAFF. CDR3 coding DNA: TGTGCCAGCAGTGGTCACTTCGGAGTACGGAACACTGAAGCTTTCTTT.

This clone was detected only once. V usage is TRBV7-2 and J usage is TRBJ2-5; D unclear. Trimming took 5 bases from V and 1 from J, leaving 14 bases between them. This CDR3 contains 15 residues. Germline CDR1 is SGHTA and CDR2 is FQGNSA. The CDR3 DNA reads as TGTGCCAGCAGCCTAAATATGCTCTCCCAAGAGACCCAGTACTTC. Translated: CASSLNMLSQETQYF.

The chain has TRBV4-2 and TRBJ1-2; 8 bases fit TRBD1. V lost 5 bases to trimming and J lost 3 bases; unmatched junction nucleotides: 5. In germline, CDR1 is LGHNA, CDR2 YNFKEQ. The CDR3 extends over 14 amino acids. The DNA for the CDR3 is TGTGCCAGCAGCATGACAGGGGTGGACTATGGCTACACCTTC. Translating it yields CASSMTGVDYGYTF.

The V call is TRBV10-3, the J call TRBJ2-1, with TRBD2 matching over 9 bases. Per germline, CDR1 ENHRY and CDR2 SYGVKD. The CDR3 extends over 15 amino acids. The J segment lost 4 bases and the V segment lost 5 bases, leaving 6 bases of the junction unmatched. CDR3 DNA: TGTGCCATCAGTCCCCTAGCGGGGCATTACAATGAGCAGTTCTTC. This gives the protein CAISPLAGHYNEQFF.

The genes are TRBV9 and TRBJ2-1; 12 nucleotides line up with TRBD2. Germline V CDR1 and CDR2: SGDLS, YYNGEE. V gave up 5 bases and J gave up 0 bases; unmatched junction bases: 9. The CDR3 runs to 18 residues. The CDR3 is CASSDWTSGVSSYNEQFF. CDR3 nucleotides: TGTGCCAGCAGTGACTGGACTAGCGGGGTAAGCTCCTACAATGAGCAGTTCTTC.

V usage is TRBV12-5 and J usage is TRBJ2-3; 8 bases are shared with TRBD2. Germline values: CDR1 LGHNT, CDR2 FRNRAP. This CDR3 is built from 14 residues. Trimming cost V 6 bases and J 2 bases; bases outside gene matches: 4. CDR3 loop: CASGRGGDTDTQYF. The CDR3 DNA follows: TGTGCTAGTGGCCGGGGGGGGGACACAGATACGCAGTATTTT.

This clone appeared a few times. The chain employs TRBV13 and TRBJ2-3; TRBD2 matches 8 bases. In germline, CDR1 is PRHDT, CDR2 FYEKMQ (reference sequence). V shed 8 bases and J 1 base; nucleotides not matched to a gene: 5. This CDR3 comprises 14 residues. CDR3 region: CASGSLAGTDTQYF. Written as DNA, the CDR3 is TGTGCCAGCGGGTCACTAGCGGGCACAGATACGCAGTATTTT.

V gene TRBV9 combines with J gene TRBJ2-4; the D gene is possibly TRBD2 (6 bases). CDR3 size: 14 residues. CDR1 is SGDLS, CDR2 YYNGEE, per germline. With 3 bases removed from V and 7 bases from J, the gap between germline ends came to 14 bases. CDR3 DNA sequence: TGTGCCAGCAGCGGAGCGGGTGCCCCGAACATTCAGTACTTC. Its protein is CASSGAGAPNIQYF.

The chain carries TRBV6-5 and TRBJ1-1, with unresolved D. Per germline, CDR1 MNHEY and CDR2 SVGAGI. There are 13 residues in the CDR3. V was trimmed by 3 bases and J by 8 bases, leaving 13 bases between them. The CDR3 nucleotides are TGTGCCAGCAGTTATGGTGTGAGATCCGAAGCTTTCTTT. This codes for CASSYGVRSEAFF.

This clone is a singleton in its sample. This rearrangement joins TRBV24-1 to TRBJ2-4; 11 bases are a match to TRBD2. The CDR3 extends over 16 amino acids. Germline lookup yields CDR1 KGHDR and CDR2 SFDVKD. J gave up 4 bases and V 3 bases, and 4 bases lay outside the gene matches. CDR3 region: CATSDGLAGGKNIQYF. As DNA, the CDR3 is TGTGCCACCAGTGATGGACTAGCGGGCGGAAAAAACATTCAGTACTTC.

The chain employs TRBV24-1 and TRBJ2-7; possible D gene TRBD1, 6 bases. This CDR3 has 14 residues. Trimming pared 4 bases from V and 3 bases from J, leaving 12 bases between. Germline lookup yields CDR1 KGHDR and CDR2 SFDVKD. The CDR3 DNA reads as TGTGCCACCAGTGAACAGGGCGGCATCTACGAGCAGTACTTC. Its translation: CATSEQGGIYEQYF.

This clone was observed a single time. The chain couples TRBV4-3 to TRBJ2-3, with 9 nucleotides matching TRBD2. Trimming removed 0 bases from V and 0 bases from J; junction bases left unmatched: 7. The CDR3 consists of 18 residues. The germline V gene has CDR1 LGHNA and CDR2 YSLEER. The CDR3 nucleotides read TGCGCCAGCAGCCAAGATCTCCGCCTAGCGGGGAGCACAGATACGCAGTATTTT. Protein: CASSQDLRLAGSTDTQYF.

This chain uses TRBV18 with TRBJ2-2, with D possibly matching TRBD2 (5 bases). Germline CDR1 is KGHSH and CDR2 is LQKENI. This CDR3 contains 16 residues. Trimming stripped 3 bases from V and 5 bases from J, with 16 bases between. Written as DNA, the CDR3 is TGTGCCAGCTCACCCAAAACCCGGGGATGGACCGGGGAGCTGTTTTTT. Residues: CASSPKTRGWTGELFF.

The rearrangement joins TRBV5-1 to TRBJ1-1; TRBD1 matches 8 bases. The ends lost 3 bases at V and 6 bases at J; junction bases unmatched: 10. CDR3 length: 15 residues. Germline V CDR1 and CDR2: SGHRS, YFSETQ. CDR3: CASSWTGTTNAEAFF. The CDR3 coding sequence is TGCGCCAGCAGCTGGACAGGGACGACCAACGCTGAAGCTTTCTTT.

This clone was observed a single time. CDR3 protein: CASSLAGGDTEAFF. The CDR3, as DNA: TGTGCCAGCAGCTTGGCGGGGGGGGACACTGAAGCTTTCTTT. This chain joins TRBV11-2 and TRBJ1-1; D perhaps matches TRBD1 (5 bases). V lost 3 bases and J lost 3, with 11 bases in between. The germline CDR1 and CDR2 sequences are SGHAT and FQNNGV. This CDR3 region has 14 residues.

The CDR3, as DNA: TGTGCCAGCAGCGGGGACCGGACAGATATCTCCTACGAGCAGTACGTC. It specifies CASSGDRTDISYEQYV. The chain has TRBV9 and TRBJ2-7; tentative D call: TRBD1 (6 bases). V lost 3 bases and J 0 bases, leaving 16 bases between the germline ends. Per the germline V gene, CDR1 is SGDLS and CDR2 is YYNGEE. The CDR3 contains 16 residues.

The J gene is TRBJ1-5, the V gene TRBV5-1; tentative D call: TRBD1 (5 bases). The CDR3 covers 15 residues. Looked up from germline, CDR1 is SGHRS and CDR2 is YFSETQ. V lost 0 bases and J 7 bases, leaving 14 bases between the germline ends. The CDR3 nucleotides are TGCGCCAGCAGCTTGGCCGGCGGGACGTTGCAGCCCCAGCATTTT. The encoded protein is CASSLAGGTLQPQHF.

This clone was picked up one time. V gene TRBV5-5 combines with J gene TRBJ2-1; D is unresolved. The CDR3 covers 16 residues. V was trimmed by 2 bases and J by 0 bases, leaving 12 bases between them. CDR1 and CDR2 (germline): SGHKS, YYEKEE (reference sequence). Here the CDR3 DNA reads TGTGCCAGCAGCTTTCTGGGCCGTCCCTCCTACAATGAGCAGTTCTTC. This translates into CASSFLGRPSYNEQFF.

V is TRBV27 and J is TRBJ1-1, with 9 bases matching TRBD1. The CDR3 runs 13 residues. The V segment lost 6 bases and the J segment 10 bases; nucleotides outside the gene matches: 9. Germline V gene lookup returns CDR1 MNHEY and CDR2 SMNVEV (reference sequence). CDR3 sequence reads: CASRSRDRERAFF. CDR3 DNA: TGTGCCAGCAGATCCCGGGACAGGGAAAGAGCTTTCTTT.

This chain uses TRBV6-1 with TRBJ1-1; D gene uncertain. V was pared by 3 bases and J by 1 base, with 6 bases between. The CDR3 runs to 13 residues. Germline V gene sequence: CDR1 MNHNS, CDR2 SASEGT. The CDR3 sequence: CASSEFGNTEAFF. As DNA, the CDR3 is TGTGCCAGCAGTGAGTTCGGGAACACTGAAGCTTTCTTT.

The V call is TRBV2, the J call TRBJ1-1; the match to TRBD1 covers 9 bases. The CDR3 has 14 residues. The J segment lost 10 bases and the V segment lost 2 bases, leaving 8 bases of the junction unmatched. Germline CDR1 is SNHLY and CDR2 is FYNNEI. CDR3 residues: CASSEPLDRGRAFF. As DNA, the CDR3 is TGTGCCAGCAGTGAACCCCTAGACAGGGGGAGAGCTTTCTTT.

V and J are TRBV7-3 and TRBJ2-3, with TRBD1 matching over 10 bases. Trimming took 3 bases from V and 4 from J; bases not matched to a gene: 4. In germline, CDR1 is SGHTA, CDR2 FQGTGA. The CDR3 contains 15 residues. CDR3 DNA sequence: TGTGCCAGCAGCTTGTGGACAGGGGGGGCAGATACGCAGTATTTT. Translating gives CASSLWTGGADTQYF. The full variable domain, with the rest looked up from reference TRBV7-3 and TRBJ2-3, is GAGVSQTPSNKVTEKGKYVELRCDPISGHTALYWYRQSLGQGPEFLIYFQGTGAADDSGLPNDRFFAVRPEGSVSTLKIQRTERGDSAVYLCASSLWTGGADTQYFGPGTRLTVL.

The chain uses TRBV6-1 and TRBJ1-2; no reliable D call. CDR3 size: 14 residues. Trimming shortened V by 2 bases and J by 8 bases, and 15 bases separated the two germline ends. Germline assignment: CDR1 MNHNS and CDR2 SASEGT. Here the CDR3 reads CASSEIPGIWGYTF. Written as DNA, the CDR3 is TGTGCCAGCAGTGAAATTCCGGGAATATGGGGCTACACCTTC.